This TCR beta chain emerged from a study of vaccination effects on CD4 cells after COVID-19 (dated by TCRdb to the early 2020s). A note on the overall study: Post-vaccine samples across the study were collected a median of 72 days after the second dose, with a range of 14 to 241. The study compared SARS-CoV-2 spike-specific CD4+ TCR repertoires before and after mRNA vaccination in COVID-19 convalescent patients and infection-naive vaccine recipients. A total of some eleven COVID-19 convalescent patients and a handful of SARS-CoV-2-naive healthy vaccine recipients were included in the full study. In the study, cultures from other donors were sequenced using the Oncomine TCR Beta short-read assay on an Illumina iSeq 100. What the research found in general, with its limitations: Both infection-induced and vaccine-induced clones contracted markedly at late post-vaccination timepoints, which is consistent with waning T cell responses. The study was limited by a small number of convalescent patients and lacked early post-infection timepoints. In healthy vaccine recipients, vaccine-induced clones were almost all SARS-CoV-2 mono-reactive, with only 1 of 255 cross-reactive with common cold coronaviruses.

Preparation of the library involved the immunoSEQ multiplex PCR assay. DNA from the cultured and isolated CD4+ T cells underwent TCR beta CDR3 sequencing. In the original analysis: Non-productive TCR sequences were removed, reads were trimmed to the CDR3 region, and CDR3s of at least 7 amino acids were retained. Antigen-specific clonotypes were identified using the MANAFEST web app by comparison of expansion in peptide wells against reference cultures. Positive clones required FDR<0.05 expansion versus reference and all other wells, odds ratio above 5, and frequency above 0.1% in two replicate wells. A clonotype was defined as cross-reactive if the clonotype was significantly expanded both in SARS-CoV-2 spike wells and in at least one common cold coronavirus spike condition. Using the stringdist R package, CDR3 similarity was measured by Levenshtein distance, and unrooted trees were constructed with ape in R 3.6.1. Imported from immuneACCESS, the table was reduced by TCRdb to in-frame sequences with V and J called. These copies leave out some clones; in studies compared against another copy, an unresolved V gene accounts for under half, and the cause of the remainder is not known. From that table come the V and J calls and clone size; the DNA was used to work out D and trimming. Present in this sample are 20,000 to 25,000 clones, roughly 76% of which were seen just once. Of the sample, 5.6% falls within the top ten clones.

In the ViraFEST assay, PBMC were stimulated with viral peptide pools, and antigen-specific CD4+ T cell clonotypes were then identified by expansion using TCR sequencing. After around ten days of culture, CD4+ T cells were isolated with the EasySep CD4+ T cell isolation kit. Two doses of either the BNT162b2 or the mRNA-1273 mRNA SARS-CoV-2 vaccine were administered to participants. None of the healthy vaccine recipients had a prior SARS-CoV-2 infection, which was confirmed by nucleocapsid antibody tests that came back negative both before and after vaccination. Each well held two million PBMC cultured in IMDM containing roughly 4.9% human AB serum, around 10 IU/ml IL-2 and gentamicin, along with 8 to 10 ug/ml peptides. Half of the culture medium was replaced with fresh IL-2-containing medium on days 3 and 7. Unless otherwise noted, each peptide stimulation condition was cultured in triplicate wells. Using Ficoll-Paque Plus gradient centrifugation, PBMC were separated from whole blood and then either used fresh or cryopreserved at -140C. The overlapping peptide pools covered the spike proteins of SARS-CoV-2 as well as those of the common cold coronaviruses HCoV-NL63, HCoV-OC43 and HCoV-229E. The QIAamp micro DNA kit was used to extract genomic DNA from the cultured CD4+ T cells.

Turning to this clone: Which antigen it targets is not known. Base qualities were left out, and no much larger clone turns up one base away.

Sequences LGHNT (CDR1) and FRNRAP (CDR2) are obtained from the germline V gene. Counted from cysteine to phenylalanine, this CDR3 has 17 amino acids. Only the CDR3 portion is preserved as DNA: 51 bases, with reading frame beginning at the first base. The V end gives up 5 bases and the J end 5 bases, leaving 13 bases in the junction not matched to a gene. The sequence was obtained from a human donor who received a COVID-19 vaccine. Some clones in this sample may be carry-over from other donors' samples. The sample was CD4+ T cells from PBMCs cultured with SARS-CoV-2 spike peptides, taken after COVID-19 vaccination. What the cell subset or site label conveys for this sample: SARS-CoV-2 spike overlapping peptide pool stimulation. The rearranged chain carries TRBV12-5 and TRBJ2-3, and TRBD2 matches 10 of the central bases. This receptor has the CDR3 CASGQGNLAGAVDTQYF. The nucleotides read TGTGCTAGTGGTCAAGGGAATCTAGCGGGGGCGGTAGATACGCAGTATTTT.